The source of this T cell receptor (beta chain) is a study of Ad26.COV2.S vaccination and SARS-CoV-2 variants. The V and J ends lost 0 bases and 4 bases, in that order; junction bases with no gene match: 6. This CDR3 comprises 17 residues. Looked up from germline, CDR1 is LNHDA and CDR2 is SQIVND (reference sequence). Treatment denoted: approximately 18 received Ad26.COV2.S at low or high dose, single or two shots; about 5 received placebo; per-sample allocation not given. All samples were drawn on day 63, counting from the first vaccine or placebo injection. A Boston donor was an adult aged 18-55 years. Repertoires were generated with immunoSEQ multiplex PCR, while TCRdb's copy carries only in-frame clones and drops some. The sample holds 350,000 to 450,000 clones; roughly 84% are singletons and the top ten take 3.3%.

Sample: peripheral blood, taken in a trial of Ad26.COV2.S vaccine versus placebo. The chain employs TRBV19 and TRBJ2-3; TRBD2 matches 11 bases. The TCR sequence derives from a person between 18 and 59 years old who received the Ad26.COV2.S COVID-19 vaccine or a placebo. The CDR3 DNA reads TGTGCCAGTAGTATAGATCGTACTAGCGGGGGATCAGATACGCAGTATTTT. It specifies CASSIDRTSGGSDTQYF.